This record covers a single TCR beta chain. As yet, its antigen is unknown. The CDR3 sequence is 15 residues long. Only in-frame clones appear in the TCRdb table, and some are missing; sequencing was by immunoSEQ multiplex PCR. The table shows roughly 180,000 clones, with about 90% occurring only once. This record belongs to a study of T cell responses to AZD1222 COVID-19 vaccine. The study's findings and limits: Sampling captured repertoires only after the peak T cell response. A mostly white British donor set with more females was recruited, and clonal diversity was possibly underestimated. Regions left unmutated in variants are reportedly the target of nearly half of spike-specific TCRs.

The origin of this receptor is an adult who received the AZD1222 COVID-19 vaccine. The V gene is TRBV12-1, the J gene TRBJ1-6; no check of the table's D call, TRBD1, against the DNA was made. TRBV12-1 is a pseudogene. The starting material was peripheral blood, obtained 28 days after the second AZD1222 dose. CDR3 sequence reads: CASSFGGQGCSPLHF. The CDR3, as DNA: TGTGCCAGCAGCTTTGGCGGACAGGGATGTTCACCCCTCCACTTT.